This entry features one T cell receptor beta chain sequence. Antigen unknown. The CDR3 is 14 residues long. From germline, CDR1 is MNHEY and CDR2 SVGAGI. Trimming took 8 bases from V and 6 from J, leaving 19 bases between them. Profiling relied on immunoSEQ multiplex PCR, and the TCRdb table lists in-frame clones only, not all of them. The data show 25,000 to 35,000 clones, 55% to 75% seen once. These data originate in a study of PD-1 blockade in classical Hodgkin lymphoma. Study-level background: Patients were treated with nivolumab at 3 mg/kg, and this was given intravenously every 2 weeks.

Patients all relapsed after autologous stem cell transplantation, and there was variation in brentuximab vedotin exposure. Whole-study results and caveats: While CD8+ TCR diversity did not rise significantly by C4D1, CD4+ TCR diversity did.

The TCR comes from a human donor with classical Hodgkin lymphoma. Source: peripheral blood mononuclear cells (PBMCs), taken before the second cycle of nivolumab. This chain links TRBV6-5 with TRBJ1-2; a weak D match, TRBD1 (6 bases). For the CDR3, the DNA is TGTGCCAGCGGTCCCAATGGGGGCACGGATGGCTACACCTTC. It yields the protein CASGPNGGTDGYTF.